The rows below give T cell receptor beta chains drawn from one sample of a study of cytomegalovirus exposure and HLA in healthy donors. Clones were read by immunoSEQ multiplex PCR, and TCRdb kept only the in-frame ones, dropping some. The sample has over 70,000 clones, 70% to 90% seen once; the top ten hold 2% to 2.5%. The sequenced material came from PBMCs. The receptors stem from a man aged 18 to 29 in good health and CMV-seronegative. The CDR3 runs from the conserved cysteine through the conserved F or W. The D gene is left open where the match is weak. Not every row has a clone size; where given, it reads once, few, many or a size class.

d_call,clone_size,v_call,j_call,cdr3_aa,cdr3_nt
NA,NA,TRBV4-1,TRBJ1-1,CASSPIGGVNTEAFF,TGCGCCAGCAGCCCTATTGGGGGGGTAAACACTGAAGCTTTCTTT
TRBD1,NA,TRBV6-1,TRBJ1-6,CATLLDRAYNSPLHF,TGTGCCACCCTTTTGGACAGGGCCTATAATTCACCCCTCCACTTT
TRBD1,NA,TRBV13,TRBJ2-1,CASSLGGTGYNEQFF,TGTGCCAGCAGCTTAGGCGGGACAGGGTACAATGAGCAGTTCTTC
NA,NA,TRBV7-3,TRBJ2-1,CASSLDGISDRYNEQFF,TGTGCCAGCAGCTTAGACGGGATTAGTGACAGGTACAATGAGCAGTTCTTC
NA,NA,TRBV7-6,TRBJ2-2,CASRLTGEGAGELFF,TGTGCCAGCAGACTCACGGGGGAAGGGGCCGGGGAGCTGTTTTTT
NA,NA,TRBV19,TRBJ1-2,CASSIPGVHGYTF,TGTGCCAGTAGTATCCCCGGGGTCCACGGCTACACCTTC
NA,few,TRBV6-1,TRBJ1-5,CASSEEGYQPQHF,TGTGCCAGCAGTGAAGAGGGGTATCAGCCCCAGCATTTT
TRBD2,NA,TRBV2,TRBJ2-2,CASSQAGGRNTGELFF,TGTGCCAGCAGTCAAGCGGGGGGGCGGAACACCGGGGAGCTGTTTTTT
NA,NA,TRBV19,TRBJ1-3,CASREAGTGNTIYF,TGTGCCAGTAGGGAGGCGGGGACTGGAAACACCATATATTTT
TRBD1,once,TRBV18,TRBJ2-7,CASSPQRDSGPYEQYF,TGTGCCAGCTCACCGCAGAGGGACAGTGGCCCCTACGAGCAGTACTTC
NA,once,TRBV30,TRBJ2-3,CAWSVSSTDTQYF,TGTGCCTGGAGTGTGTCGAGCACAGATACGCAGTATTTT
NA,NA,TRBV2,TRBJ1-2,CASSEWANYGYTF,TGTGCCAGCAGTGAATGGGCGAACTATGGCTACACCTTC
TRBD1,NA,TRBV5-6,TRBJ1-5,CASSYRGVRSQPQHF,TGTGCCAGCAGCTACAGGGGCGTCCGGAGTCAGCCCCAGCATTTT
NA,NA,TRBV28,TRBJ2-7,CASTSIADSQPYEQYF,TGTGCCAGCACCTCTATCGCTGACAGCCAACCCTACGAGCAGTACTTC
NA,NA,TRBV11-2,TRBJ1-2,CASSVTGLNGYTF,TGTGCCAGCAGCGTTACAGGGCTGAATGGCTACACCTTC
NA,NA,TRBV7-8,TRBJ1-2,CASSLSGRAYGYTF,TGTGCCAGCAGCTTAAGTGGCAGGGCTTATGGCTACACCTTC
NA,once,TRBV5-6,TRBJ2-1,CASSFLGSGYNEQFF,TGTGCCAGCAGCTTCCTAGGTAGCGGTTACAATGAGCAGTTCTTC
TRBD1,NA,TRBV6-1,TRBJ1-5,CASRDRQGIQPQHF,TGTGCCAGCAGAGACAGACAGGGCATTCAGCCCCAGCATTTT
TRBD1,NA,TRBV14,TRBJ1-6,CASSPGQTNNSPLHF,TGTGCCAGCAGCCCGGGACAGACTAATAATTCACCCCTCCACTTT
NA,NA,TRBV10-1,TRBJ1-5,CASSESRNQPQHF,TGCGCCAGCAGTGAGTCTCGTAATCAGCCCCAGCATTTT
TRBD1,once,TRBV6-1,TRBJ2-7,CASSEESGGGHEQYF,TGTGCCAGCAGTGAAGAGTCAGGGGGCGGGCACGAGCAGTACTTC
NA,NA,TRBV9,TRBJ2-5,CASSGVEGTQYF,TGTGCCAGCAGCGGGGTGGAGGGGACCCAGTACTTC
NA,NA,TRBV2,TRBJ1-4,CASRDPRFGGNEKLFF,TGTGCCAGCAGGGATCCCCGCTTCGGGGGAAATGAAAAACTGTTTTTT